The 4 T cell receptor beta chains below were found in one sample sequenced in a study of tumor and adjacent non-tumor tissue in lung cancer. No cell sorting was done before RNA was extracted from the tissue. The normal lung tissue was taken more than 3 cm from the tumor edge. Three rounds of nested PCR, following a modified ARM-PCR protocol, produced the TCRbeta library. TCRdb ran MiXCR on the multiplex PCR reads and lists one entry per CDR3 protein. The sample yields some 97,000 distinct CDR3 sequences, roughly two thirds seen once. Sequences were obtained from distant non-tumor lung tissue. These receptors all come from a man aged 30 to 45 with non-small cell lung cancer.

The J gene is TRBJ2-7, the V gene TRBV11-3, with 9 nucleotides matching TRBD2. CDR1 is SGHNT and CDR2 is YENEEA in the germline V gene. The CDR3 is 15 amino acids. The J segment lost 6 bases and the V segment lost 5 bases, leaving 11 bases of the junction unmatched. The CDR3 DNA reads TGTGCCAGCAGCAGAGGACTAGCGAGAGCAGTCGAGCAGTACTTC. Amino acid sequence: CASSRGLARAVEQYF. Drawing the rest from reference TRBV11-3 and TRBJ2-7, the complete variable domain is EAGVVQSPRYKIIEKKQPVAFWCNPISGHNTLYWYLQNLGQGPELLIRYENEEAVDDSQLPKDRFSAERLKGVDSTLKIQPAELGDSAVYLCASSRGLARAVEQYFGPGTRLTVT.

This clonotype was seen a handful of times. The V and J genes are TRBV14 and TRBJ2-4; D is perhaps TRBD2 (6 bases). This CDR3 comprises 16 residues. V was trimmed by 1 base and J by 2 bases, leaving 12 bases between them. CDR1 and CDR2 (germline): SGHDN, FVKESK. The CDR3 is CASSQALGLSKNIQYF. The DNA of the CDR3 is TGTGCCAGCAGCCAAGCCTTGGGACTGTCCAAAAACATTCAGTACTTC.

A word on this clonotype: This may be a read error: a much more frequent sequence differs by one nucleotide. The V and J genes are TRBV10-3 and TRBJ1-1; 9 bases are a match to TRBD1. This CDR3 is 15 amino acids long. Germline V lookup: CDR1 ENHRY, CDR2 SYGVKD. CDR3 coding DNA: TGTGCCATCAGTCGGGGGACAGGGTGGGACACTGATGCTTTCTTT. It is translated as CAISRGTGWDTDAFF.

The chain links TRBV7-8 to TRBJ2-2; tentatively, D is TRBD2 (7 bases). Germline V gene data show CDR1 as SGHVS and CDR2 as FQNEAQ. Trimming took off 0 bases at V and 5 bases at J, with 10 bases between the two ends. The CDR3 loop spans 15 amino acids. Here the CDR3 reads CASSLAGGPTGELFF. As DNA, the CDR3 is TGTGCCAGCAGCTTAGCGGGGGGGCCTACCGGGGAGCTGTTTTTT.